One sample yielded the 18 T cell receptor beta chains listed below, sequenced in a study of cytomegalovirus exposure and HLA in healthy donors. In the PCR, 60 Vbeta and 13 Jbeta primers were used. Libraries were prepared by immunoSEQ multiplex PCR; TCRdb keeps only in-frame clonotypes and omits some of them. The repertoire table contains about 200,000 clones. The sequencing input was PBMCs. All receptors come from a girl aged 2 to 9 in good health and CMV-seropositive.

V usage is TRBV2 and J usage is TRBJ2-1; TRBD2 matches 10 bases. The CDR3 runs to 15 residues. The germline V gene has CDR1 SNHLY and CDR2 FYNNEI. The trim removed 4 bases at V and 3 bases at J, leaving 3 bases unmatched. The CDR3 loop is CASSAGTSVYNEQFF. For the CDR3, the DNA is TGTGCCAGCAGTGCCGGGACTAGCGTCTACAATGAGCAGTTCTTC.

This chain connects TRBV9 to TRBJ2-2; 7 bases fit TRBD2. CDR1 is SGDLS, CDR2 YYNGEE, per germline. The CDR3 length is 15 residues. The V segment lost 7 bases and the J segment 4 bases; nucleotides outside the gene matches: 10. DNA for the CDR3: TGTGCCAGCGGAAAGCGGGACCCCGTCACCGGGGAGCTGTTTTTT. Translating gives CASGKRDPVTGELFF.

The V gene is TRBV7-8, the J gene TRBJ1-2, with 7 nucleotides matching TRBD1. The trim removed 5 bases at V and 8 bases at J, leaving 11 bases unmatched. Germline V gene sequence: CDR1 SGHVS, CDR2 FQNEAQ. CDR3 size: 14 residues. As DNA, the CDR3 is TGTGCCAGCAGCGGTCAGGGGGTAGTGAACGGCTACACCTTC. Translation: CASSGQGVVNGYTF. Variable domain in full (rest from reference TRBV7-8 and TRBJ1-2): GAGVSQSPRYKVAKRGQDVALRCDPISGHVSLFWYQQALGQGPEFLTYFQNEAQLDKSGLPSDRFFAERPEGSVSTLKIQRTQQEDSAVYLCASSGQGVVNGYTFGSGTRLTVV.

V is TRBV5-6 and J is TRBJ2-5; TRBD1 agrees at 10 bases. The CDR3 spans 15 residues. Trimming took 0 bases from V and 2 from J; bases not matched to a gene: 1. From germline, CDR1 is SGHDT and CDR2 YYEEEE. In DNA form, the CDR3 reads TGTGCCAGCAGCTTGGCGGGACAGGGGCAAGAGACCCAGTACTTC. Its protein product is CASSLAGQGQETQYF.

The chain has TRBV19 and TRBJ1-5; D possibly corresponds to TRBD1 (5 bases). The CDR3 is 16 residues long. The germline V and J ends were trimmed by 7 bases and 2 bases, with 18 bases remaining between them. Germline assignment: CDR1 LNHDA and CDR2 SQIVND (reference sequence). As DNA, the CDR3 is TGTGCCAGTACCCATTGGGAAGGAGGGGGCAATCAGCCCCAGCATTTT. Amino acid sequence: CASTHWEGGGNQPQHF. Full variable domain (remainder filled in from reference TRBV19 and TRBJ1-5): DGGITQSPKYLFRKEGQNVTLSCEQNLNHDAMYWYRQDPGQGLRLIYYSQIVNDFQKGDIAEGYSVSREKKESFPLTVTSAQKNPTAFYLCASTHWEGGGNQPQHFGDGTRLSIL.

The genes are TRBV18 and TRBJ1-4; 10 bases are shared with TRBD1. Germline V gives CDR1 KGHSH, CDR2 LQKENI. V trimming: 3 bases; J trimming: 3 bases; junction bases outside the gene matches: 4. This CDR3 is built from 16 residues. The CDR3, as DNA: TGTGCCAGCTCACCGGACAGGGGGGGATCTAATGAAAAACTGTTTTTT. This sequence encodes CASSPDRGGSNEKLFF.

The genes are TRBV9 and TRBJ1-1; TRBD1 aligns across 7 bases. The junction had 13 bases not matched to a gene; V was cut back by 2 bases and J by 9 bases. The germline gives CDR1 SGDLS, CDR2 YYNGEE. This CDR3 spans 15 amino acids. CDR3 in amino acids: CASSVTGEAWAKAFF. The CDR3 region has the DNA TGTGCCAGCAGCGTTACAGGGGAGGCTTGGGCGAAAGCTTTCTTT.

The chain combines TRBV6-5 with TRBJ1-2, with 7 bases aligning to TRBD1. The germline gives CDR1 MNHEY, CDR2 SVGAGI. V dropped 2 bases and J dropped 8; count of bases not matched to a gene: 8. The CDR3 runs 14 residues. The CDR3 sequence is CASSYRAGGEGYTF. The CDR3 coding sequence is TGTGCCAGCAGTTACAGGGCAGGGGGAGAGGGCTACACCTTC.

CDR3 in amino acids: CASSLGDRSYGYTF. The CDR3 region has the DNA TGTGCCAGCAGCCTAGGGGACAGAAGCTATGGCTACACCTTC. This rearrangement joins TRBV28 to TRBJ1-2; 7 bases agree with TRBD1. Trimming removed 6 bases from V and 4 bases from J; junction bases left unmatched: 8. Germline V gives CDR1 MDHEN, CDR2 SYDVKM. The CDR3 loop spans 14 amino acids.

The chain couples TRBV19 to TRBJ1-1; D is perhaps TRBD1 (5 bases). Germline assignment: CDR1 LNHDA and CDR2 SQIVND (reference sequence). Between the trimmed V and J ends, which lost 2 bases and 3 bases, there was a span of 13 bases. The CDR3 sequence is 15 residues long. The CDR3 protein is CASSIQGTGDTEAFF. CDR3 in DNA: TGTGCCAGTAGTATACAAGGGACTGGGGACACTGAAGCTTTCTTT.

The rearrangement uses TRBV18 and TRBJ1-1; 7 bases are a match to TRBD1. The germline V gene has CDR1 KGHSH and CDR2 LQKENI. The CDR3 covers 15 residues. J was trimmed by 5 bases and V by 0 bases; bases with no gene match: 6. The CDR3 reads CASSPPSGGRTEAFF. Written as DNA, the CDR3 is TGTGCCAGCTCACCACCGTCAGGGGGGCGGACTGAAGCTTTCTTT.

The V and J genes are TRBV7-8 and TRBJ2-7; 7 bases align to TRBD1. From germline, CDR1 is SGHVS and CDR2 FQNEAQ. The CDR3 loop spans 14 amino acids. J lost 3 bases, V lost 1 base, and 3 bases had no gene match. The CDR3 DNA reads as TGTGCCAGCAGCTTAGTTGCAGGGGGCTACGAGCAGTACTTC. This translates into CASSLVAGGYEQYF.

The CDR3 region has the DNA TGCAGCGTTGGCGGACAGGGGTCCTCCTACGAGCAGTACTTC. Its protein is CSVGGQGSSYEQYF. The chain joins TRBV29-1 to TRBJ2-7; TRBD1 agrees at 9 bases. This CDR3 is 14 amino acids long. Germline V gives CDR1 SQVTM, CDR2 ANQGSEA. The trim removed 4 bases at V and 0 bases at J, leaving 4 bases unmatched.

The J gene is TRBJ1-4, the V gene TRBV28; D may be TRBD1 (5 bases). V was pared by 2 bases and J by 7 bases, with 11 bases between. Looked up from germline, CDR1 is MDHEN and CDR2 is SYDVKM. The CDR3 is 14 amino acids. The CDR3 nucleotides are TGTGCCAGCAGTTTAGGGGCCGGTCGTGAAAAACTGTTTTTT. This encodes CASSLGAGREKLFF. Supplemented by reference TRBV28 and TRBJ1-4, the full variable domain reads DVKVTQSSRYLVKRTGEKVFLECVQDMDHENMFWYRQDPGLGLRLIYFSYDVKMKEKGDIPEGYSVSREKKERFSLILESASTNQTSMYLCASSLGAGREKLFFGSGTQLSVL.

The genes are TRBV4-2 and TRBJ1-4, with no clear D. The V gene's germline CDR1 is LGHNA and CDR2 YNFKEQ. Deletions cut 2 bases from V and 0 bases from J, with 4 bases between. CDR3 length: 14 amino acids. Here the CDR3 reads CASSQSSTNEKLFF. The CDR3 DNA reads TGTGCCAGCAGCCAATCCTCAACTAATGAAAAACTGTTTTTT.

The genes are TRBV7-9 and TRBJ1-4; D is possibly TRBD1 (5 bases). This CDR3 has 15 amino acids. Germline CDR1 SEHNR, CDR2 FQNEAQ (reference sequence). V gave up 1 base and J gave up 6 bases, with 12 bases separating them. In nucleotides, the CDR3 is TGTGCCAGCAGCTTAGGTTGGGCGGGGGATGAAAAACTGTTTTTT. Its protein is CASSLGWAGDEKLFF.

This chain links TRBV28 with TRBJ2-7, with D perhaps matching TRBD1 (6 bases). Trimming shortened V by 6 bases and J by 2 bases, and 11 bases separated the two germline ends. Germline CDR1 is MDHEN and CDR2 is SYDVKM. CDR3 size: 13 residues. CDR3 in DNA: TGTGCCAGCAGCGGCCCAGGGGCCTACGAGCAGTACTTC. Its translation is CASSGPGAYEQYF.

The rearrangement joins TRBV5-6 to TRBJ1-4; possible D gene TRBD1, 6 bases. Germline values: CDR1 SGHDT, CDR2 YYEEEE. The V end was cut by 4 bases, the J end by 4 bases, with 20 bases between. This CDR3 has 17 residues. The DNA for the CDR3 is TGTGCCAGCAGCCTTGTGGCCGGGACACTTCTTAATGAAAAACTGTTTTTT. Its protein product is CASSLVAGTLLNEKLFF.